This is a list of T cell receptor beta chains from one sample in a study of B cell selection in AIRE deficiency. Produced via immunoSEQ multiplex PCR; TCRdb's table is partial and in-frame only. The sample comprises 20,000 to 30,000 clones, approximately 96% of which are singletons, and less than 0.25% rests with the top ten. The material sequenced was CD4+CD127+ conventional T cells sorted from PBMCs. All receptors come from a human donor in good health. Both conserved end residues are part of each CDR3. A D gene is named only where the DNA matches it firmly.

d_call | j_call | v_call | cdr3_nt | cdr3_aa
. | TRBJ1-5 | TRBV28 | TGTGCCAGCAGTCCCCTGGACAGTAACTATCAGCCCCAGCATTTT | CASSPLDSNYQPQHF
. | TRBJ2-7 | TRBV28 | TGTGCCAGCAGTTTCAATCTAGGGGGGCTTTCCTACGAGCAGTACTTC | CASSFNLGGLSYEQYF
TRBD1 | TRBJ2-7 | TRBV6-5 | TGTGCCAGCAGTTACGAAGGACAGGGCCCCTACGAGCAGTACTTC | CASSYEGQGPYEQYF
TRBD1 | TRBJ2-7 | TRBV28 | TGTGCCAGCAGTTTAAGTACAGGGGTTTCCTACGAGCAGTACTTC | CASSLSTGVSYEQYF
TRBD2 | TRBJ2-1 | TRBV10-1 | TGCGCCAGCAGTGAGTCGGGACTCGGGACTAGGACCTACAATGAGCAGTTCTTC | CASSESGLGTRTYNEQFF
. | TRBJ1-3 | TRBV5-4 | TGTGCCAGCAGCTCCGCTGGCGGCTCTGGAAACACCATATATTTT | CASSSAGGSGNTIYF
. | TRBJ2-3 | TRBV9 | TGTGCCAGCAGCGTAGAGATGGATACGCAGTATTTT | CASSVEMDTQYF
. | TRBJ1-4 | TRBV9 | TGTGCCAGCAGCGTAGGAAGTCACCTTGCAACTAATGAAAAACTGTTTTTT | CASSVGSHLATNEKLFF
. | TRBJ1-2 | TRBV9 | TGTGCCAGCAGCGTAGAACAGGGCGGCTATGGCTACACCTTC | CASSVEQGGYGYTF
. | TRBJ1-3 | TRBV7-9 | TGTGCCAGCAGCTTACCGGGGGCTGGAAACACCATATATTTT | CASSLPGAGNTIYF
TRBD2 | TRBJ2-1 | TRBV19 | TGTGCCAGTACTAGCGGGAGTTGGGATGAGCAGTTCTTC | CASTSGSWDEQFF
TRBD1 | TRBJ2-7 | TRBV28 | TGTGCCAGTAAAGTCGAGGGGGCTTACGAGCAGTACTTC | CASKVEGAYEQYF
TRBD1 | TRBJ1-5 | TRBV19 | TGTGCCAGTAGCCAACGGACAGGGTCGGATCAGCCCCAGCATTTT | CASSQRTGSDQPQHF
. | TRBJ1-6 | TRBV9 | TGTGCCAGCAGCGTATCGGGGTTGTTGGATTCACCCCTCCACTTT | CASSVSGLLDSPLHF
TRBD1 | TRBJ2-7 | TRBV2 | TGTGCCAGCAGTGAGGGGACAGGGAGGCAGTACTTC | CASSEGTGRQYF
. | TRBJ2-3 | TRBV19 | TGTGCCAGTAGCCCTAGACAAGTAGGCACAGATACGCAGTATTTT | CASSPRQVGTDTQYF
. | TRBJ2-3 | TRBV9 | TGTGCCAGCAGCCCCCATACAGATACGCAGTATTTT | CASSPHTDTQYF
TRBD2 | TRBJ2-7 | TRBV5-5 | TGTGCCAGCAGCCTGCCGGGTAGCGGGAGTGGGGCCTACGAGCAGTACTTC | CASSLPGSGSGAYEQYF